This is a list of T cell receptor beta chains from one sample in a study of shared clonotypes between healthy human individuals. Assay used: immunoSEQ multiplex PCR; TCRdb lists only in-frame clones, some missing. The sample yields about 470,000 clones, roughly 80% seen once. The sample comprised PBMCs. Receptors were obtained from a woman in her thirties or forties in good health. Some clones in this sample may be carry-over from other donors' samples. Each CDR3 is given with its conserved first and last residue. Each record gives: clone size, V gene, J gene, D gene, CDR3 DNA, CDR3 protein. The D gene is left open where the match is weak. Clone size is given for some rows only: seen once, a few or many times, or a class if the clone is expanded.

clone size: NA; V gene: TRBV30; J gene: TRBJ2-5; D gene: TRBD1; CDR3 DNA: TGTGCCTGGAGTGTACAGGGGGGACAAGAGACCCAGTACTTC; CDR3 protein: CAWSVQGGQETQYF
clone size: NA; V gene: TRBV6-5; J gene: TRBJ2-1; D gene: NA; CDR3 DNA: TGTGCCAGCAGTTACTCTGGGGCTTACAATGAGCAGTTCTTC; CDR3 protein: CASSYSGAYNEQFF
clone size: NA; V gene: TRBV29-1; J gene: TRBJ2-7; D gene: NA; CDR3 DNA: TGCAGCGTTGACGGTCAGGGGTTGGAAGAGCAGTACTTC; CDR3 protein: CSVDGQGLEEQYF
clone size: NA; V gene: TRBV19; J gene: TRBJ2-1; D gene: TRBD2; CDR3 DNA: TGTGCCAGTAGTTCGGGACTAGCGGGAGAGGGTTATGAGCAGTTCTTC; CDR3 protein: CASSSGLAGEGYEQFF
clone size: NA; V gene: TRBV9; J gene: TRBJ2-6; D gene: TRBD2; CDR3 DNA: TGTGCCAGCAGGGCGGGAGTGACGGGGGCCAACGTCCTGACTTTC; CDR3 protein: CASRAGVTGANVLTF
clone size: NA; V gene: TRBV27; J gene: TRBJ2-7; D gene: NA; CDR3 DNA: TGTGCCAGCAGTCGACTCCCAAGAAGCTCCTACGAGCAGTACTTC; CDR3 protein: CASSRLPRSSYEQYF
clone size: few; V gene: TRBV28; J gene: TRBJ2-7; D gene: NA; CDR3 DNA: TGTGCCAGCAGTCTCGGGTCCGCCTACGAGCAGTACTTC; CDR3 protein: CASSLGSAYEQYF
clone size: NA; V gene: TRBV19; J gene: TRBJ2-7; D gene: TRBD2; CDR3 DNA: TGTGCCAGTAGTTCTAGCGGGAGTATACACGAGCAGTACTTC; CDR3 protein: CASSSSGSIHEQYF
clone size: once; V gene: TRBV5-1; J gene: TRBJ2-1; D gene: NA; CDR3 DNA: TGCGCCAGCAGCTCCGACAGGCCGGTGGATGAGCAGTTCTTC; CDR3 protein: CASSSDRPVDEQFF
clone size: NA; V gene: TRBV5-8; J gene: TRBJ2-1; D gene: NA; CDR3 DNA: TGTGCCAGCAGCTATGCCGGCACGCGGGCTTACAATGAACAGTTCTTC; CDR3 protein: CASSYAGTRAYNEQFF
clone size: NA; V gene: TRBV7-2; J gene: TRBJ2-7; D gene: TRBD1; CDR3 DNA: TGTGCCAGCAGCAAGGGGGACAGGGCCTACGAGCAGTACTTC; CDR3 protein: CASSKGDRAYEQYF
clone size: NA; V gene: TRBV27; J gene: TRBJ2-7; D gene: NA; CDR3 DNA: TGTGCCAGCAGTTTGTTCGACAGCTCCTACGAGCAGTACTTC; CDR3 protein: CASSLFDSSYEQYF
clone size: NA; V gene: TRBV10-3; J gene: TRBJ1-2; D gene: TRBD1; CDR3 DNA: TGTGCCATCCGTGGACAGGGGGACTATGGCTACACCTTC; CDR3 protein: CAIRGQGDYGYTF
clone size: NA; V gene: TRBV19; J gene: TRBJ1-5; D gene: NA; CDR3 DNA: TGTGCCAGTAGTCGTAGCAATCAGCCCCAGCATTTT; CDR3 protein: CASSRSNQPQHF
clone size: NA; V gene: TRBV6-6; J gene: TRBJ1-2; D gene: NA; CDR3 DNA: TGTGCCAGCAGGCAGACCGACCTAGCTAACTATGGCTACACCTTC; CDR3 protein: CASRQTDLANYGYTF
clone size: NA; V gene: TRBV27; J gene: TRBJ1-1; D gene: NA; CDR3 DNA: TGTGCCAGCAGTCCCGTGGGAACGGAAGCTTTCTTT; CDR3 protein: CASSPVGTEAFF
clone size: NA; V gene: TRBV6-1; J gene: TRBJ2-2; D gene: TRBD1; CDR3 DNA: TGTGCCAGCCGCTCAGGGGGCGCGGGGGAGCTGTTTTTT; CDR3 protein: CASRSGGAGELFF
clone size: NA; V gene: TRBV28; J gene: TRBJ2-2; D gene: NA; CDR3 DNA: TGTGCCAGCCAAGAGTTCCGACTTCGGGCGGGGATCGGGGAGCTGTTTTTT; CDR3 protein: CASQEFRLRAGIGELFF
clone size: NA; V gene: TRBV5-6; J gene: TRBJ2-6; D gene: NA; CDR3 DNA: TGTGCCAGCAGTCTCTCTGGGGCCAACGTCCTGACTTTC; CDR3 protein: CASSLSGANVLTF
clone size: NA; V gene: TRBV7-2; J gene: TRBJ1-1; D gene: NA; CDR3 DNA: TGTGCCAGCAGCTTATCCGGGACGGTGAACACTGAAGCTTTCTTT; CDR3 protein: CASSLSGTVNTEAFF
clone size: NA; V gene: TRBV6-5; J gene: TRBJ1-1; D gene: NA; CDR3 DNA: TGTGCCAGCAGTTACTTAGATCAGAACACTGAAGCTTTCTTT; CDR3 protein: CASSYLDQNTEAFF
clone size: once; V gene: TRBV28; J gene: TRBJ1-5; D gene: NA; CDR3 DNA: TGTGCCAGCAGCGGGGATCAGCCCCAGCATTTT; CDR3 protein: CASSGDQPQHF
clone size: NA; V gene: TRBV5-3; J gene: TRBJ2-1; D gene: TRBD2; CDR3 DNA: TGTGCCAGAAGCCCCACCAGCGGGAGCTCCTACAATGAGCAGTTCTTC; CDR3 protein: CARSPTSGSSYNEQFF
clone size: NA; V gene: TRBV7-9; J gene: TRBJ2-7; D gene: TRBD1; CDR3 DNA: TGTGCCAGCAGCTTTGGGGACAGGAGCTCCTACGAGCAGTACTTC; CDR3 protein: CASSFGDRSSYEQYF
clone size: NA; V gene: TRBV28; J gene: TRBJ1-2; D gene: NA; CDR3 DNA: TGTGCCAGCACTTACACAGGGTTCGCTTTTGGCTACACCTTC; CDR3 protein: CASTYTGFAFGYTF
clone size: NA; V gene: TRBV11-2; J gene: TRBJ2-3; D gene: NA; CDR3 DNA: TGTGCCAGCAGCTTAGATAGGGCCACAGATACGCAGTATTTT; CDR3 protein: CASSLDRATDTQYF
clone size: NA; V gene: TRBV30; J gene: TRBJ1-2; D gene: NA; CDR3 DNA: TGTGCCTGGAGCAGCCAACCCCGTGTTAACTATGGCTACACCTTC; CDR3 protein: CAWSSQPRVNYGYTF
clone size: NA; V gene: TRBV6-6; J gene: TRBJ2-5; D gene: NA; CDR3 DNA: TGTGCCAGCAGTTACTCATCCGCCCGGGAGACCCAGTACTTC; CDR3 protein: CASSYSSARETQYF
clone size: NA; V gene: TRBV18; J gene: TRBJ1-4; D gene: TRBD1; CDR3 DNA: TGTGCCAGCTCACCCTGGGGACAGGGTGGGGAAAAACTGTTTTTT; CDR3 protein: CASSPWGQGGEKLFF
clone size: NA; V gene: TRBV5-1; J gene: TRBJ2-2; D gene: NA; CDR3 DNA: TGCGCCAGCAGCCCTCTCGGGGTAGCGAACACCGGGGAGCTGTTTTTT; CDR3 protein: CASSPLGVANTGELFF
clone size: NA; V gene: TRBV5-5; J gene: TRBJ1-1; D gene: TRBD1; CDR3 DNA: TGTGCCAGCAGCTTCGGACAGGGACCCATGAACACTGAAGCTTTCTTT; CDR3 protein: CASSFGQGPMNTEAFF
clone size: NA; V gene: TRBV7-6; J gene: TRBJ1-5; D gene: NA; CDR3 DNA: TGTGCCAGCAGCCCGTCGGGGAATCAGCCCCAGCATTTT; CDR3 protein: CASSPSGNQPQHF
clone size: NA; V gene: TRBV4-3; J gene: TRBJ2-2; D gene: TRBD2; CDR3 DNA: TGCGCCAGCAGCCAAGAGTTCGGGGGGGCCGAGGAGCTGTTTTTT; CDR3 protein: CASSQEFGGAEELFF